This T cell receptor (beta chain) was retrieved from a study of graft-versus-host responses after intestinal transplantation. CDR1 is DFQATT, CDR2 SNEGSKA, per germline (reference sequence). Deletions cut 0 bases from V and 7 bases from J, with 7 bases between. The CDR3 extends over 11 amino acids. Noted time point: postoperative day 105 after intestinal transplantation (dayNNNN = postoperative day). Sequencing used immunoSEQ multiplex PCR; TCRdb keeps in-frame clones, though not all of them. The sample lists 11,000 or so clones, more than 85% occurring once. The chain combines TRBV20-1 with TRBJ2-7, with no clear D. Sample: PBMCs, taken 105 days after intestinal transplantation. This receptor was identified in a human patient who received an intestinal transplant, so some T cells may come from the graft donor. The CDR3 coding sequence is TGCAGTGCTAGAGATGGGGTGGAGCAGTACTTC. It yields the protein CSARDGVEQYF.